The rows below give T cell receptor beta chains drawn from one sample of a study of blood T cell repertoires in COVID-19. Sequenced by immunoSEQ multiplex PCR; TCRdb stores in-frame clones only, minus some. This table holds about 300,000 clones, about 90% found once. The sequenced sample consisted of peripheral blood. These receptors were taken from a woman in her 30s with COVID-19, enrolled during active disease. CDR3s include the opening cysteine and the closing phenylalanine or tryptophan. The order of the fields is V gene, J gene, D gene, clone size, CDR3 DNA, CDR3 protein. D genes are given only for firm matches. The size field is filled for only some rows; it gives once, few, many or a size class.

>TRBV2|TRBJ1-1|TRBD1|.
TGTGCCAGCAGTGAAAGACAGGGTTTGGCAGCTTTCTTT
CASSERQGLAAFF
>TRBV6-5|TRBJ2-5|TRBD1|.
TGTGCCAGCAGAAAACAGGGGAGAGAGACCCAGTACTTC
CASRKQGRETQYF
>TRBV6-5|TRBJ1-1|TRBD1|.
TGTGCCACCAATAGGGGGCGGACAGACACTGAAGCTTTCTTT
CATNRGRTDTEAFF
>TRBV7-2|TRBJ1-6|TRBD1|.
TGTGCCAGCAGCCCTCAGCAGGGGGCAGGTCAGGGTTCACCCCTCCACTTT
CASSPQQGAGQGSPLHF
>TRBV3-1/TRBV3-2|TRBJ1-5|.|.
TGTGCCAGCAGCCAAGATTTGGGGGACTTTCAGCCCCAGCATTTT
CASSQDLGDFQPQHF
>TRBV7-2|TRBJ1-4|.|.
TGTGCCAGCAGCTTCCCCAGCCAGGCGCGAAATGAAAAACTGTTTTTT
CASSFPSQARNEKLFF
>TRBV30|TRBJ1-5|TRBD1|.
TGTGCCTGGAGGGGAACAGGGGCTGGTCAGCCCCAGCATTTT
CAWRGTGAGQPQHF
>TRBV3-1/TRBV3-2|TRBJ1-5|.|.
TGTGCCAGCAGCCTCCGGACTTGGGACAATCAGCCCCAGCATTTT
CASSLRTWDNQPQHF
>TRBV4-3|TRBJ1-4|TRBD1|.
TGCGCCAGCAGCCGGCAGGACAGGGGAGGTGAAAAACTGTTTTTT
CASSRQDRGGEKLFF
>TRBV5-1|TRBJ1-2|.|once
TGCGCCAGCAGCTTGGCTACAGGAATCCCAGGATATGGCTACACCTTC
CASSLATGIPGYGYTF
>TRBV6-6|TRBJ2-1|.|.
TGTGCCAGCAGCAGCCAGGGAAATGAGCAGTTCTTC
CASSSQGNEQFF
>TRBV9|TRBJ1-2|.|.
TGTGCCAGCAGCGAGGGTGGGGGCTACATCCCCTTTTATGGCTACACCTTC
CASSEGGGYIPFYGYTF
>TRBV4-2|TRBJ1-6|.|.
TGTGCCAGCAGCCAAGATGAGCTTTTGAATTCACCCCTCCACTTT
CASSQDELLNSPLHF
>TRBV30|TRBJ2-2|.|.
TGTGCCTGGAGTGCGATAATAGCGTCCGGGGAGCTGTTTTTT
CAWSAIIASGELFF
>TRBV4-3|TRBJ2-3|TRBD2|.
TGCGCCAGCAGCCCTTCTAGCGGGGGAGTGGCAGATACGCAGTATTTT
CASSPSSGGVADTQYF
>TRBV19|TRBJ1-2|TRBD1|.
TGTGCCACCCAGAGCCCGGGACAGGGAAACTATGGCTACACCTTC
CATQSPGQGNYGYTF
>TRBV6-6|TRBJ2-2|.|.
TGTGCCAGCAGTTATCTCAGGGCGAACACCGGGGAGCTGTTTTTT
CASSYLRANTGELFF
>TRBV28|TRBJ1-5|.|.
TGTGCCAGCAAGAGGGGGGGGACGAATCAGCCCCAGCATTTT
CASKRGGTNQPQHF
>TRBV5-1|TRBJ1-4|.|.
TGCGCCAGCAGCTTCCTTGCAACTAATGAAAAACTGTTTTTT
CASSFLATNEKLFF
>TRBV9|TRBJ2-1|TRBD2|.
TGTGCCAGCAGCCTCGGACTAGCGGGGGGGCATTATTTGTTCTTC
CASSLGLAGGHYLFF
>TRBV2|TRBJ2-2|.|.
TGTGCCAGCAGTCTTGGGCTTGACACCGGGGAGCTGTTTTTT
CASSLGLDTGELFF
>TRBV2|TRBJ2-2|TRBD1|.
TGTGCCAGCAGTGGCTACAGGGGAAGGGAGCTGTTTTTT
CASSGYRGRELFF
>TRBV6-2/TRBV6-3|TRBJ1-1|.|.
TGTGCCAGCAGTTACGGCCGGAGCACTGAAGCTTTCTTT
CASSYGRSTEAFF
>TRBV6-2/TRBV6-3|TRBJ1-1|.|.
TGTGCCAGCAGTTACTCGAGAGGGACTGAAGCTTTCTTT
CASSYSRGTEAFF
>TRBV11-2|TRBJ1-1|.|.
TGTGCCAGCAGCTCTCGGCGGGACACTGAAGCTTTCTTT
CASSSRRDTEAFF
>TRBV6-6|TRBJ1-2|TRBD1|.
TGTGCCAGCAGGGGACAGCAAAACTATGGCTACACCTTC
CASRGQQNYGYTF
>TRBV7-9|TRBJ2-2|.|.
TGTGCCAGCAGCCGCCGCTCTAGCCACACCGGGGAGCTGTTTTTT
CASSRRSSHTGELFF
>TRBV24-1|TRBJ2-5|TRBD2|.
TGTGCCACCAGTGATTTCCCTAGCGGGACTCAAGAGACCCAGTACTTC
CATSDFPSGTQETQYF
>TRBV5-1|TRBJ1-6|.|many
TGCGCCAGCAGCCGACAGGAGATGAGCTCCTATAATTCACCCCTCCACTTT
CASSRQEMSSYNSPLHF
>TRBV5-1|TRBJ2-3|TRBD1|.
TGCGCCAGCACCACGTCGGGACAGGTCACAGATACGCAGTATTTT
CASTTSGQVTDTQYF
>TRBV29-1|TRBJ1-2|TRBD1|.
TGCAGCGCAGGGACAGGTTTTCGTGGCTACACCTTC
CSAGTGFRGYTF
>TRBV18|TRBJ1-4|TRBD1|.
TGTGCCAGCTCACCTAGGGACAGAATTAATGAAAAACTGTTTTTT
CASSPRDRINEKLFF
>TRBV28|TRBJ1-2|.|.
TGTGCCAGCAGAGCTACAGGGCCCCTATCTGGAGACTACACCTTC
CASRATGPLSGDYTF
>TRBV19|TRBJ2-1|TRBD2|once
TGTGCCAGTAGTATCGCTAGCGGGATTTACAATGAGCAGTTCTTC
CASSIASGIYNEQFF
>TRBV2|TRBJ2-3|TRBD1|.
TGTGCCAGCAGTGCCTACAGGGGAGTCACAGATACGCAGTATTTT
CASSAYRGVTDTQYF
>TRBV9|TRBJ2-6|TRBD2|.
TGTGCCAGCAGCGTGGGACTAGCGGGGAGATCTGGGGCCAACGTCCTGACTTTC
CASSVGLAGRSGANVLTF
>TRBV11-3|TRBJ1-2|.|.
TGTGCCAGCAGCGCCGGCGCAGGGAAGAAGGCTAACTATGGCTACACCTTC
CASSAGAGKKANYGYTF
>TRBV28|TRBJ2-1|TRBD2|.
TGTGCCAGCAGCACAAGCGGGGGGTACAACAATGAGCAGTTCTTC
CASSTSGGYNNEQFF
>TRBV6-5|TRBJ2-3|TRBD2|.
TGTGCCAGCAGCTGGACTAGCGGGGGGACAGATACGCAGTATTTT
CASSWTSGGTDTQYF
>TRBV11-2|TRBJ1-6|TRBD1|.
TGTGCCAGCAGCTTAGGGTCAGGGGGATCACCCCTCCACTTT
CASSLGSGGSPLHF
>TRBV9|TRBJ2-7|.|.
TGTGCCAGCAGCAACTCCCCTTCAGGGATCTACGAGCAGTACTTC
CASSNSPSGIYEQYF
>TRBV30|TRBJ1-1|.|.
TGTGCCTGGAGTACAGAAATGAACACTGAAGCTTTCTTT
CAWSTEMNTEAFF
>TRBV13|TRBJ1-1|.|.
TGTGCCAGCAGCCCCAACAGGGTCACTGAAGCTTTCTTT
CASSPNRVTEAFF
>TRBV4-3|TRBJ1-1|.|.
TGCGCCAGCAGCCAACAATATCTGACATCTGAAGCTTTCTTT
CASSQQYLTSEAFF
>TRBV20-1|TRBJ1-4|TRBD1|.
TGCAGTGCGAGTCCGACAGGGCAGGGCGGAAAACTGTTTTTT
CSASPTGQGGKLFF
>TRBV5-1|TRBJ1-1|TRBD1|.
TGCGCCAGCAGCTTGGAAGGGGGCGTCACTGAAGCTTTCTTT
CASSLEGGVTEAFF
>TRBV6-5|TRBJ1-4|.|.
TGTGCCAGCAGTTACTCAGAAGGGGGTATACGGGAAAAACTGTTTTTT
CASSYSEGGIREKLFF
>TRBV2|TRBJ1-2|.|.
TGTGCCAGCACCCAAGGTAGAGGGATCGAGGCGAGTGGCTACACCTTC
CASTQGRGIEASGYTF
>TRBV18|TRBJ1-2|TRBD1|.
TGTGCCAGCTCACCAAGCACAGGGGGTGACTATGGCTACACCTTC
CASSPSTGGDYGYTF
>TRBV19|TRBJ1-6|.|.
TGTGCCAGTAGTAGTCCACCGGGACAACTCATCAATTCACCCCTCCACTTT
CASSSPPGQLINSPLHF
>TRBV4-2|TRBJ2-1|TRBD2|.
TGTGCCAGCAGCCAAGCTGGGACTAGCGGTTTCAATGAGCAGTTCTTC
CASSQAGTSGFNEQFF
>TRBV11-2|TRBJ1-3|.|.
TGTGCCAGCAGCTGGAACAGAGGGGGAAACACCATATATTTT
CASSWNRGGNTIYF
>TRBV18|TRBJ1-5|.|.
TGTGCCAGCTCCTTGACAGTTATGGATCAGCCCCAGCATTTT
CASSLTVMDQPQHF
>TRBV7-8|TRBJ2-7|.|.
TGTGCCAGCAGCTTAGACCAGGGCTACGAGCAGTACTTC
CASSLDQGYEQYF
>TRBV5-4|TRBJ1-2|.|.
TGTGCCAGCACCATAGTAGGACGGACTCTAACTATGGGCTACACCTTC
CASTIVGRTLTMGYTF